Below are 20 T cell receptor beta chains sequenced from a single sample in a study of control samples from healthy donors and cancer patients (dated by TCRdb to about 2020). Receptor amplification or capture employed the immunoSEQ multiplex PCR assay. TCRdb holds this immuneACCESS table with in-frame rearrangements only. Some clones are missing; in checked studies, unresolved V genes explain under half, and the rest has no known cause. The sample profile shows around 100,000 clones; roughly 92% of them were found once. Less than 3.5% of the sample goes to the ten largest clones. The sequencing sample was made of blood. The receptor source for this set is a human donor in good health. The donor label of this sample is uncertain.

This chain joins TRBV5-4 and TRBJ1-2; the match to TRBD1 covers 7 bases. This CDR3 contains 15 residues. The V gene end was trimmed by 4 bases and the J gene end by 4 bases; junction bases not matched to a gene: 10. Germline values: CDR1 SGHNT, CDR2 YYREEE (reference sequence). CDR3 DNA: TGTGCCAGCAGCCTACGGGACAGAGCGATCTATGGCTACACCTTC. Protein: CASSLRDRAIYGYTF.

In DNA, the CDR3 is TGTGCCAGCAGTCCGCAGGGGGCTGAAAAACTGTTTTTT. It codes for CASSPQGAEKLFF. The chain uses TRBV28 and TRBJ1-4; 8 nucleotides agree with TRBD1. Germline lookup yields CDR1 MDHEN and CDR2 SYDVKM. Trimming cost V 5 bases and J 7 bases; bases outside gene matches: 3. This CDR3 has 13 residues.

The V gene is TRBV5-4, the J gene TRBJ1-2; D remains unclear. The germline V gene encodes CDR1 SGHNT and CDR2 YYREEE (reference sequence). V shed 4 bases and J shed 5 bases, with 21 bases lying between them. The CDR3 runs to 16 residues. The chain's CDR3 is CASSHTLGSFGYGYTF. The DNA for the CDR3 is TGTGCCAGCAGCCACACACTCGGTTCCTTTGGGTATGGCTACACCTTC. Full variable domain (rest looked up from reference TRBV5-4 and TRBJ1-2): ETGVTQSPTHLIKTRGQQVTLRCSSQSGHNTVSWYQQALGQGPQFIFQYYREEENGRGNFPPRFSGLQFPNYSSELNVNALELDDSALYLCASSHTLGSFGYGYTFGSGTRLTVV.

The table lists this clone with a count of one. The chain couples TRBV3-1 (or the pseudogene TRBV3-2) to TRBJ1-1; 11 bases agree with TRBD1. In germline, CDR1 is LGHDT, CDR2 YNNKEL (reference sequence). J gave up 11 bases and V 0 bases, and 8 bases lay outside the gene matches. The CDR3 covers 15 residues. As DNA, the CDR3 is TGTGCCAGCAGCCAAGATGGGACAGGGGGTAGAGGCGCTTTCTTT. Translation gives CASSQDGTGGRGAFF.

This chain uses TRBV5-4 with TRBJ1-2; tentative D call: TRBD1 (5 bases). The germline gives CDR1 SGHNT, CDR2 YYREEE (reference sequence). This CDR3 contains 13 residues. Between the trimmed V and J ends, which lost 0 bases and 4 bases, there was a span of 7 bases. CDR3 region: CASSLAGSYGYTF. Written as DNA, the CDR3 is TGTGCCAGCAGCTTGGCAGGGAGCTATGGCTACACCTTC.

The gene calls are TRBV3-1 (or the pseudogene TRBV3-2) and TRBJ2-5; D gene ambiguous. The ends were cut back, 0 bases at V and 9 bases at J, with 14 bases in the middle. Germline lookup yields CDR1 LGHDT and CDR2 YNNKEL (reference sequence). CDR3 length: 14 amino acids. Here the CDR3 DNA reads TGTGCCAGCAGCCAAGATGGTAGTGTCCCAGCCCAGTACTTC. Translation: CASSQDGSVPAQYF.

CDR3 bases: TGTGCCTGGAGTGCGACAGGGCCCGGGGAGCTGTTTTTT. This codes for CAWSATGPGELFF. The rearrangement uses TRBV30 and TRBJ2-2; 7 bases are a match to TRBD1. With 1 base clipped from V and 6 bases from J, the junction kept 2 bases outside the gene matches. CDR3 size: 13 residues. Germline CDR1 GTSNPN, CDR2 SVGIG (reference sequence).

V gene TRBV24-1 combines with J gene TRBJ2-2, with 12 bases identical to TRBD1. CDR1 KGHDR and CDR2 SFDVKD come from the germline V gene. The CDR3 covers 18 residues. The V and J ends lost 2 bases and 3 bases, in that order; junction bases with no gene match: 6. The CDR3 loop is CATSDSGQGAPYTGELFF. CDR3 nucleotide sequence: TGTGCCACCAGTGATTCGGGACAGGGGGCGCCGTACACCGGGGAGCTGTTTTTT.

The V and J genes are TRBV29-1 and TRBJ1-5; tentatively, D is TRBD1 (5 bases). This CDR3 comprises 13 residues. The ends were cut back, 6 bases at V and 4 bases at J, with 13 bases in the middle. The germline V gene encodes CDR1 SQVTM and CDR2 ANQGSEA. CDR3 amino acids: CSVDQGPNQPQHF. CDR3 coding DNA: TGCAGCGTCGACCAGGGTCCGAATCAGCCCCAGCATTTT.

The V and J genes are TRBV5-4 and TRBJ2-7; the D is unclear. The germline gives CDR1 SGHNT, CDR2 YYREEE (reference sequence). The CDR3 length is 15 residues. V was shortened by 1 base and J by 0 bases, with 11 bases between the two germline ends. CDR3 residues: CASSLNGLSSYEQYF. As DNA, the CDR3 is TGTGCCAGCAGCTTGAACGGGCTTAGCTCCTACGAGCAGTACTTC.

The CDR3 loop reads CSAHRDTGELFF. CDR3 nucleotides: TGCAGCGCGCACAGGGACACCGGGGAGCTGTTTTTT. The chain uses TRBV29-1 and TRBJ2-2; weak D call: TRBD1 (6 bases). Germline V gene sequence: CDR1 SQVTM, CDR2 ANQGSEA. This CDR3 comprises 12 residues. The V end lost 7 bases, the J end lost 3 bases, and 9 bases lay between the germline ends.

V gene TRBV19 combines with J gene TRBJ1-5, with unresolved D. This CDR3 contains 15 residues. Looked up from germline, CDR1 is LNHDA and CDR2 is SQIVND (reference sequence). V was trimmed by 6 bases and J by 0 bases, leaving 12 bases between them. The CDR3, as DNA: TGTGCCAGTAGACACATGACCGTTAGCAATCAGCCCCAGCATTTT. Translated, it gives CASRHMTVSNQPQHF.

This chain links TRBV9 with TRBJ1-5; 11 positions match TRBD1. Per the germline V gene, CDR1 is SGDLS and CDR2 is YYNGEE. The CDR3 covers 17 residues. With 0 bases clipped from V and 5 bases from J, the junction kept 7 bases outside the gene matches. The CDR3 loop reads CASSVGHPGQGDQPQHF. CDR3 DNA sequence: TGTGCCAGCAGCGTAGGCCACCCGGGACAGGGGGATCAGCCCCAGCATTTT.

The rearrangement joins TRBV3-1 (or the pseudogene TRBV3-2) to TRBJ2-7, with D hard to call. The CDR3 contains 15 residues. V lost 5 bases and J lost 2, with 16 bases in between. CDR1 and CDR2 from the germline V gene are LGHDT and YNNKEL (reference sequence). CDR3 protein: CASSYSPEATYEQYF. In DNA, the CDR3 is TGTGCCAGCAGCTACAGCCCAGAGGCTACCTACGAGCAGTACTTC.

The V and J genes are TRBV18 and TRBJ2-3; a weak D match, TRBD1 (5 bases). Trimming shortened V by 2 bases and J by 1 base, and 13 bases separated the two germline ends. The CDR3 is made up of 16 amino acids. The germline CDR1 and CDR2 sequences are KGHSH and LQKENI. DNA of the CDR3: TGTGCCAGCTCACCAGCAGGGTCGGTGGGCACAGATACGCAGTATTTT. Protein: CASSPAGSVGTDTQYF. Supplemented by reference TRBV18 and TRBJ2-3, the full variable domain reads NAGVMQNPRHLVRRRGQEARLRCSPMKGHSHVYWYRQLPEEGLKFMVYLQKENIIDESGMPKERFSAEFPKEGPSILRIQQVVRGDSAAYFCASSPAGSVGTDTQYFGPGTRLTVL.

V gene TRBV6-5 combines with J gene TRBJ2-5; D is perhaps TRBD1 (5 bases). Germline V gives CDR1 MNHEY, CDR2 SVGAGI. V was trimmed by 6 bases and J by 9 bases, leaving 17 bases between them. The CDR3 runs to 13 residues. CDR3: CASSLDRLESQYF. The CDR3 DNA is TGTGCCAGCAGCCTCGACAGACTGGAGTCCCAGTACTTC.

As DNA, the CDR3 is TGTGCCAGCAGCCAAGATACAGGGTATTGGGGGATTGCAACTAATGAAAAACTGTTTTTT. It yields the protein CASSQDTGYWGIATNEKLFF. The J gene is TRBJ1-4, the V gene TRBV3-1 (or the pseudogene TRBV3-2), with a tentative D call TRBD1 (6 bases). Germline loops: CDR1 LGHDT, CDR2 YNNKEL (reference sequence). V was trimmed by 0 bases and J by 0 bases, leaving 20 bases between them. CDR3 size: 20 residues.

The V call is TRBV27, the J call TRBJ1-2; maybe TRBD1 (6 bases). The ends were cut back, 3 bases at V and 2 bases at J, with 13 bases in the middle. CDR3 length equals 15 residues. Germline assignment: CDR1 MNHEY and CDR2 SMNVEV (reference sequence). The CDR3 protein is CASSFARDRNYGYTF. The CDR3 coding sequence is TGTGCCAGCAGTTTCGCTCGAGACAGGAACTATGGCTACACCTTC.

On this clone: Additional DNA sequences in this sample encode the identical CDR3. The rearrangement joins TRBV6-4 to TRBJ2-2, with 9 nucleotides matching TRBD1. The germline gives CDR1 MRHNA, CDR2 SNTAGT. V lost 6 bases, J lost 8 bases, and 10 bases stayed unmatched. This CDR3 is built from 15 residues. The CDR3 nucleotides read TGTGCCAGCAGCCGACAGGGGGGAACAGATGGGGAGCTGTTTTTT. Translating it yields CASSRQGGTDGELFF.

V and J are TRBV18 and TRBJ2-7; possible D gene TRBD1, 6 bases. The CDR3 sequence is 15 residues long. Deletions cut 2 bases from V and 2 bases from J, with 13 bases between. Germline values: CDR1 KGHSH, CDR2 LQKENI. This CDR3 is CASSPTGQGTYEQYF. CDR3 sequence (DNA): TGTGCCAGCTCACCAACGGGACAAGGAACCTACGAGCAGTACTTC.